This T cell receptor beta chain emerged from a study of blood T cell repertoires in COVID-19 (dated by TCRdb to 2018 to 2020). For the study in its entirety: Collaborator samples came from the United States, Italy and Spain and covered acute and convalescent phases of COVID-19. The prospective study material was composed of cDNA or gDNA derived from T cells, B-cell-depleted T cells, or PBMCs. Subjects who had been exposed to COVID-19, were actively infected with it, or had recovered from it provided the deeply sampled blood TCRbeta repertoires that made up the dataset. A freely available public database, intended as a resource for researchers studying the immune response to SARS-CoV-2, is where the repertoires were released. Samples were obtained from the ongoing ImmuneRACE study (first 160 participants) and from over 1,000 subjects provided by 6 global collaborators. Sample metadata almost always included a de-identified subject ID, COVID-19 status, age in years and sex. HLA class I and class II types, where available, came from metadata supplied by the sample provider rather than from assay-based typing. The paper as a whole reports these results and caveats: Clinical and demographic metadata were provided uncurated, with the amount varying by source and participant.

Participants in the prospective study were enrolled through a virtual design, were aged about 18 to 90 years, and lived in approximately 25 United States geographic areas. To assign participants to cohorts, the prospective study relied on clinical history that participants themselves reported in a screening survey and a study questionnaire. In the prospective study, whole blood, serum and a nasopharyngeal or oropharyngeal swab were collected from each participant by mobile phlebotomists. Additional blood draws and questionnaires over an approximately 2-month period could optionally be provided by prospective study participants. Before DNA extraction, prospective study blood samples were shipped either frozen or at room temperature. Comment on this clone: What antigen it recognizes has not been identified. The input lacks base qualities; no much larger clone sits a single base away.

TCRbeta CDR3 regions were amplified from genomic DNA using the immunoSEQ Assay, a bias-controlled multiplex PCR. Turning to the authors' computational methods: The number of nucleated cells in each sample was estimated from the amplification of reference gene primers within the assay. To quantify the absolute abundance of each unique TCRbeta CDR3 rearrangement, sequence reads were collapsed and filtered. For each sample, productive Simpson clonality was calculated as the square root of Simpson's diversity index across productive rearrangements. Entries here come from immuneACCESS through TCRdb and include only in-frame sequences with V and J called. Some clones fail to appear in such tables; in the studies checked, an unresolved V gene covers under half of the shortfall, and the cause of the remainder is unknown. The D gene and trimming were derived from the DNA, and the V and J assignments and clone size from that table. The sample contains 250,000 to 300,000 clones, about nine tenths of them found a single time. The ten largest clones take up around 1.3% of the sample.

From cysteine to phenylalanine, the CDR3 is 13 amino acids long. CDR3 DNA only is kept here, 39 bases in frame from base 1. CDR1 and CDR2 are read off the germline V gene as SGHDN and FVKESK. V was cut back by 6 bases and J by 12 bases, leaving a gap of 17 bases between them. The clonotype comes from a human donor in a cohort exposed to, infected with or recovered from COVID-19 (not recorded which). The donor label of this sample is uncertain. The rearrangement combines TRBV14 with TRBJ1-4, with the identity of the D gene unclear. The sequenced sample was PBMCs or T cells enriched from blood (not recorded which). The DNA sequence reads TGTGCCAGCAGTGGACGCCTCGCGGGTGAACTGTTTTTT. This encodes CASSGRLAGELFF.